There are a few counts of the clone carrying this T cell receptor (beta chain). Though nominally healthy at sampling, donors likely had unrecorded immune exposures. The data originate from a study of cytomegalovirus exposure and HLA in healthy donors. Whole-study context: Researchers previously reported finding fewer than 120 million unique TCR beta sequences from 170 million or so T cells.

Researchers ran the PCR with 60 Vbeta and 13 Jbeta primers. Profiled with immunoSEQ multiplex PCR; TCRdb holds only in-frame clones, not every one. Here the sample spans about 150,000 clones, about 80% being singletons. Germline V gene data show CDR1 as MNHEY and CDR2 as SMNVEV (reference sequence). The CDR3 is made up of 17 amino acids. V gave up 1 base and J gave up 0 bases; unmatched junction bases: 7. Sequenced: PBMCs. The chain has TRBV27 and TRBJ1-1; 8 bases fit TRBD1. The sequence was obtained from a young man in good health and CMV-seropositive. The CDR3 nucleotides are TGTGCCAGCAGTTTATTGTCTCAGGGGGCTATGAACACTGAAGCTTTCTTT. Amino acid sequence: CASSLLSQGAMNTEAFF.